One sample yielded the 28 T cell receptor beta chains listed below, sequenced in a study of shared clonotypes between healthy human individuals. Only in-frame clones appear in the TCRdb table, and some are missing; sequencing was by immunoSEQ multiplex PCR. Here the sample spans about 1 million clones, 65% to 75% being singletons. The specimen was memory CD4+ T cells sorted from blood. Documented subset: CD45RA-negative fraction. The receptors come from a man aged 18 to 29 in good health.

The J gene is TRBJ2-2, the V gene TRBV4-3; no clear D gene. V was trimmed by 6 bases and J by 5 bases, leaving 10 bases between them. This CDR3 comprises 13 residues. Germline V lookup: CDR1 LGHNA, CDR2 YSLEER. As DNA, the CDR3 is TGCGCCAGCAGTTCCGACGGGACCGGGGAGCTGTTTTTT. Amino acid sequence: CASSSDGTGELFF.

J is TRBJ1-6 and V is TRBV19; TRBD1 matches 9 bases. The CDR3 is 15 residues long. Germline CDR1 and CDR2: LNHDA and SQIVND (reference sequence). Unmatched junction bases numbered 5, after V lost 3 bases and J lost 8 bases. In DNA form, the CDR3 reads TGTGCCAGTAGTATCGGAGGGACAGGGCATTCACCCCTCCACTTT. It yields the protein CASSIGGTGHSPLHF.

The gene calls are TRBV15 and TRBJ2-1; D is undetermined. In germline, CDR1 is LNHNV, CDR2 YYDKDF (reference sequence). The length of the CDR3 is 12 residues. Trimming shortened V by 0 bases and J by 9 bases, and 6 bases separated the two germline ends. The CDR3 region has the DNA TGTGCCACCAGCAGAGATTACGTTGAGCAGTTCTTC. Its protein is CATSRDYVEQFF. Using reference TRBV15 and TRBJ2-1 for the parts outside the CDR3, the full variable domain is DAMVIQNPRYQVTQFGKPVTLSCSQTLNHNVMYWYQQKSSQAPKLLFHYYDKDFNNEADTPDNFQSRRPNTSFCFLDIRSPGLGDTAMYLCATSRDYVEQFFGPGTRLTVL.

This clone came up a few times. Other DNA sequences of this sample code for an identical CDR3. This chain joins TRBV6-1 and TRBJ1-2; D not certain. There are 12 residues in the CDR3. Trimming removed 7 bases at V and 1 base at J, with 7 bases between. Germline assignment: CDR1 MNHNS and CDR2 SASEGT. Here the CDR3 reads CASTVYNYGYTF. The CDR3 DNA sequence: TGTGCCAGCACGGTTTATAACTATGGCTACACCTTC.

This clone was counted once. The J gene is TRBJ1-2, the V gene TRBV10-3; D is ambiguous. CDR1 and CDR2 from the germline V gene are ENHRY and SYGVKD. This CDR3 spans 14 amino acids. Deletions cut 3 bases from V and 4 bases from J, with 12 bases between. The CDR3 coding sequence is TGTGCCATCAGTGAAGGAGGGAAGGCCTATGGCTACACCTTC. Translating gives CAISEGGKAYGYTF.

The sample holds a few counts of this clone. The chain couples TRBV20-1 to TRBJ2-1, with D possibly being TRBD1 or TRBD2 (5 bases each). The V and J ends lost 6 bases and 7 bases respectively, with 10 bases between them. There are 11 residues in the CDR3. Germline values: CDR1 DFQATT, CDR2 SNEGSKA (reference sequence). This chain's CDR3 is CSASRGNEQFF. CDR3 DNA: TGCAGTGCCTCGAGGGGTAATGAGCAGTTCTTC.

In its sample, this clone was seen a few times. The chain is built from TRBV5-1 and TRBJ2-3; weak D call: TRBD2 (7 bases). The CDR3 length is 14 residues. Trimming took 4 bases from V and 3 from J, leaving 12 bases between them. The germline V gene has CDR1 SGHRS and CDR2 YFSETQ. The CDR3 is CASSGGGRTDTQYF. CDR3 bases: TGCGCCAGCAGCGGGGGCGGGAGAACAGATACGCAGTATTTT.

The rearrangement uses TRBV5-1 and TRBJ1-1, with D perhaps matching TRBD1 (5 bases). V lost 2 bases, J lost 4 bases, and 12 bases lay in between. This CDR3 contains 14 residues. CDR1 and CDR2 from the germline V gene are SGHRS and YFSETQ. CDR3 DNA: TGCGCCAGCAGCTTAGGGGAGATCGGCACTGAAGCTTTCTTT. It is translated as CASSLGEIGTEAFF.

The V and J genes are TRBV19 and TRBJ1-2; unclear D gene. Germline V gene lookup returns CDR1 LNHDA and CDR2 SQIVND (reference sequence). V was shortened by 4 bases and J by 13 bases, with 16 bases between the two germline ends. The CDR3 totals 12 residues. This CDR3 reads CASSRITIAGTF. The CDR3 DNA sequence: TGTGCCAGTAGTAGGATTACTATCGCTGGCACCTTC. Variable domain in full (rest from reference TRBV19 and TRBJ1-2): DGGITQSPKYLFRKEGQNVTLSCEQNLNHDAMYWYRQDPGQGLRLIYYSQIVNDFQKGDIAEGYSVSREKKESFPLTVTSAQKNPTAFYLCASSRITIAGTFGSGTRLTVV.

This chain uses TRBV7-2 with TRBJ2-5; TRBD1 matches at 10 bases. Germline values: CDR1 SGHTA, CDR2 FQGNSA. Trimming took 3 bases from V and 4 from J; bases not matched to a gene: 2. The CDR3 totals 14 residues. The CDR3 protein is CASSFDRGPETQYF. The CDR3 region has the DNA TGTGCCAGCAGCTTCGACAGGGGGCCAGAGACCCAGTACTTC.

This clone was counted only a few times. This rearrangement joins TRBV2 to TRBJ2-2; D unresolved. V was cut by 3 bases and J by 6 bases, with 8 bases left in between. The CDR3 contains 13 residues. Germline V lookup: CDR1 SNHLY, CDR2 FYNNEI. As DNA, the CDR3 is TGTGCCAGCAGTGAGATTTTGCCCGGGGAGCTGTTTTTT. Translating it yields CASSEILPGELFF.

The rearrangement joins TRBV10-1 to TRBJ2-3; D is undetermined. Between the trimmed V and J ends, which lost 2 bases and 6 bases, there was a span of 15 bases. The CDR3 runs 15 residues. In germline, CDR1 is WNHNN, CDR2 SYGVQD (reference sequence). The CDR3 DNA follows: TGCGCCAGCAGTGAGACAGCCAATTTCGGGGATACGCAGTATTTT. It encodes CASSETANFGDTQYF.

This clone appeared a few times. This sequence joins TRBV6-5 and TRBJ1-6, with D perhaps matching TRBD1 (6 bases). Trimming pared 6 bases from V and 7 bases from J, leaving 13 bases between. This CDR3 is 14 amino acids long. Germline V gene lookup returns CDR1 MNHEY and CDR2 SVGAGI. This chain's CDR3 is CASRTTGNNSPLHF. The DNA for the CDR3 is TGTGCCAGCAGGACGACAGGAAACAATTCACCCCTCCACTTT.

V and J are TRBV11-2 and TRBJ2-5; possibly TRBD1 or TRBD2 for D (6 bases each). This CDR3 is 16 amino acids long. Germline-derived CDR1 and CDR2 are SGHAT and FQNNGV. Trimming stripped 1 base from V and 1 base from J, with 13 bases between. CDR3 protein: CASSLVGGQVQETQYF. As DNA, the CDR3 is TGTGCCAGCAGCTTAGTAGGGGGGCAGGTCCAAGAGACCCAGTACTTC. The variable domain in full, with the rest retrieved from reference TRBV11-2 and TRBJ2-5, is EAGVAQSPRYKIIEKRQSVAFWCNPISGHATLYWYQQILGQGPKLLIQFQNNGVVDDSQLPKDRFSAERLKGVDSTLKIQPAKLEDSAVYLCASSLVGGQVQETQYFGPGTRLLVL.

This chain uses TRBV28 with TRBJ2-3; 11 nucleotides agree with TRBD2. Trimming at V came to 5 bases and at J to 1 base, leaving 14 bases not matched to a gene. In germline, CDR1 is MDHEN, CDR2 SYDVKM. The length of the CDR3 is 19 residues. The CDR3 nucleotides are TGTGCCAGCAGTACCCGGGGTAGCGGGGGGGCAACGGGCACAGATACGCAGTATTTT. The encoded protein is CASSTRGSGGATGTDTQYF. The complete variable domain, with remaining parts taken from reference TRBV28 and TRBJ2-3, reads DVKVTQSSRYLVKRTGEKVFLECVQDMDHENMFWYRQDPGLGLRLIYFSYDVKMKEKGDIPEGYSVSREKKERFSLILESASTNQTSMYLCASSTRGSGGATGTDTQYFGPGTRLTVL.

With regard to this clone: A single base separates this from a much larger clone, so it may be a read error. The chain combines TRBV2 with TRBJ2-7, with D tentatively TRBD1 (6 bases). CDR3 length: 14 residues. Germline CDR1 and CDR2: SNHLY and FYNNEI. The germline V and J ends were trimmed by 6 bases and 0 bases, with 12 bases remaining between them. CDR3 sequence (DNA): TGTGCCAGCAGCCCCCAGGGGAGCTCCTACGAGCAGTACTTC. Protein: CASSPQGSSYEQYF.

The rearrangement links TRBV6-5 to TRBJ2-2; tentatively, D is TRBD2 (5 bases). The germline V and J ends were trimmed by 7 bases and 4 bases, with 10 bases remaining between them. Germline lookup yields CDR1 MNHEY and CDR2 SVGAGI. The CDR3 is made up of 13 amino acids. The CDR3 DNA reads as TGTGCCAGCAAGTACGGAGGCACCGGGGAGCTGTTTTTT. This codes for CASKYGGTGELFF.

This clone was observed a few times. The CDR3 carries no conserved terminal phenylalanine or tryptophan, so it likely arises from a read error. The DNA is left out, because the CDR3 cannot be placed on it with certainty; the CDR3 is given as TCRdb lists it. The rearrangement joins TRBV28 to TRBJ1-5. The CDR3 is 8 amino acids long, termini counted. Per the germline V gene, CDR1 is MDHEN and CDR2 is SYDVKM. The CDR3 protein is CASILRVG.

This clone has a handful of counts. The chain is built from TRBV7-6 and TRBJ1-5, with D uncertain. This CDR3 region has 15 residues. Trimming took 2 bases from V and 6 from J, leaving 14 bases between them. CDR1 SGHVS and CDR2 FNYEAQ come from the germline V gene. The CDR3 spells CASSLMPGSGQPQHF. CDR3 DNA: TGTGCCAGCAGCTTAATGCCGGGAAGCGGTCAGCCCCAGCATTTT.

The chain joins TRBV18 to TRBJ2-7; TRBD1 agrees at 9 bases. CDR1 KGHSH and CDR2 LQKENI come from the germline V gene. With 5 bases clipped from V and 1 base from J, the junction kept 9 bases outside the gene matches. This CDR3 contains 16 residues. This CDR3 reads CASSAADRGNSYEQYF. The DNA for the CDR3 is TGTGCCAGCTCAGCCGCTGACAGGGGGAATTCCTACGAGCAGTACTTC. The entire variable domain, with the rest obtained from reference TRBV18 and TRBJ2-7, is as follows: NAGVMQNPRHLVRRRGQEARLRCSPMKGHSHVYWYRQLPEEGLKFMVYLQKENIIDESGMPKERFSAEFPKEGPSILRIQQVVRGDSAAYFCASSAADRGNSYEQYFGPGTRLTVT.

This clone was recorded a few times. CDR3 amino acids: CASSIRRGTQETQYF. The DNA for the CDR3 is TGTGCCAGTAGTATAAGGAGGGGTACTCAAGAGACCCAGTACTTC. The chain carries TRBV19 and TRBJ2-5, with a weak D call TRBD2 (6 bases). The CDR3 spans 15 residues. The V gene's germline CDR1 is LNHDA and CDR2 SQIVND (reference sequence). The germline V and J ends were trimmed by 2 bases and 2 bases, with 12 bases remaining between them.

Concerning this clone: The sample carries other DNA sequences with the same CDR3. This chain connects TRBV9 to TRBJ2-1; TRBD2 matches 13 bases. V was clipped by 3 bases and J by 4 bases; unmatched bases: 1. The CDR3 is 15 amino acids. Germline V gene lookup returns CDR1 SGDLS and CDR2 YYNGEE. In DNA, the CDR3 is TGTGCCAGCAGCGGGACTAGCGGGAGTTACAATGAGCAGTTCTTC. Residues: CASSGTSGSYNEQFF. Based on the CDR3 plus reference TRBV9 and TRBJ2-1, the full variable domain is DSGVTQTPKHLITATGQRVTLRCSPRSGDLSVYWYQQSLDQGLQFLIQYYNGEERAKGNILERFSAQQFPDLHSELNLSSLELGDSALYFCASSGTSGSYNEQFFGPGTRLTVL.

This chain uses TRBV7-6 with TRBJ2-7, with no clear D. CDR1 SGHVS and CDR2 FNYEAQ come from the germline V gene. CDR3 length: 12 amino acids. V was pared by 5 bases and J by 5 bases, with 10 bases between. The DNA of the CDR3 is TGTGCCAGCAGCCCCCATGACAACGAGCAGTACTTC. This translates into CASSPHDNEQYF. The whole variable domain, filled in from reference TRBV7-6 and TRBJ2-7, reads GAGVSQSPRYKVTKRGQDVALRCDPISGHVSLYWYRQALGQGPEFLTYFNYEAQQDKSGLPNDRFSAERPEGSISTLTIQRTEQRDSAMYRCASSPHDNEQYFGPGTRLTVT.

This clone was detected a few times. The chain joins TRBV5-5 to TRBJ1-2; TRBD1 matches at 7 bases. The germline V gene has CDR1 SGHKS and CDR2 YYEKEE (reference sequence). CDR3 length: 14 residues. Germline trimming cut 4 bases from V and 4 bases from J; bases unmatched to any gene: 7. CDR3 loop: CASSHNRGGYGYTF. The CDR3 DNA follows: TGTGCCAGCAGCCATAACAGGGGAGGCTATGGCTACACCTTC.

The rearrangement uses TRBV29-1 and TRBJ2-7; TRBD1 aligns across 8 bases. V was clipped by 3 bases and J by 4 bases; unmatched bases: 11. The CDR3 length is 15 residues. CDR1 is SQVTM and CDR2 is ANQGSEA in the germline V gene. CDR3 DNA sequence: TGCAGCGTTGAGTATCCCGACAGGGGAAATTACGAGCAGTACTTC. It translates to CSVEYPDRGNYEQYF.

Note on this clone: The germline gene is not matched at one end of the junction; a read error may be the cause. The gene calls are TRBV7-6 and TRBJ2-7; unclear D gene. Germline CDR1 is SGHVS and CDR2 is FNYEAQ. The CDR3 runs 13 residues. CDR3 bases: TGTACCAGCAGCTTAGCCCACCAGAGAGAGCAGTACTTC. Protein product: CTSSLAHQREQYF. Variable domain in full (rest from reference TRBV7-6 and TRBJ2-7): GAGVSQSPRYKVTKRGQDVALRCDPISGHVSLYWYRQALGQGPEFLTYFNYEAQQDKSGLPNDRFSAERPEGSISTLTIQRTEQRDSAMYRCTSSLAHQREQYFGPGTRLTVT.

V usage is TRBV29-1 and J usage is TRBJ1-6, with 8 bases matching TRBD1. The germline V gene has CDR1 SQVTM and CDR2 ANQGSEA. J gave up 9 bases and V 0 bases, and 4 bases lay outside the gene matches. The CDR3 loop spans 14 amino acids. The CDR3, as DNA: TGCAGCGTTGAAGATCGGGACAGGAGTTCACCCCTCCACTTT. This gives the protein CSVEDRDRSSPLHF. Using reference TRBV29-1 and TRBJ1-6 for the parts outside the CDR3, the full variable domain is SAVISQKPSRDICQRGTSLTIQCQVDSQVTMMFWYRQQPGQSLTLIATANQGSEATYESGFVIDKFPISRPNLTFSTLTVSNMSPEDSSIYLCSVEDRDRSSPLHFGNGTRLTVT.

Here the CDR3 DNA reads TGTGCCAGTAGGAGCGATCCGAACACCGGGGAGCTGTTTTTT. As protein: CASRSDPNTGELFF. V is TRBV19 and J is TRBJ2-2; D unresolved. Trimming stripped 6 bases from V and 0 bases from J, with 8 bases between. The CDR3 has 14 amino acids. CDR1 is LNHDA, CDR2 SQIVND, per germline (reference sequence).